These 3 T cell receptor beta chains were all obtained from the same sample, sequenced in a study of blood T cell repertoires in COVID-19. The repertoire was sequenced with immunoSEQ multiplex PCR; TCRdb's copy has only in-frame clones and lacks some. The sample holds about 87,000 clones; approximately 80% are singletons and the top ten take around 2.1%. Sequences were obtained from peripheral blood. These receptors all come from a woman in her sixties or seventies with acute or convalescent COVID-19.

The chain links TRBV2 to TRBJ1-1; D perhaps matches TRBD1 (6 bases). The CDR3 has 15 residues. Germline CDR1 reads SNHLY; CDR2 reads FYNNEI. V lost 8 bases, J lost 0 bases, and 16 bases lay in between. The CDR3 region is CASHDPTGLNTEAFF. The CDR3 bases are TGTGCCAGCCACGACCCGACAGGCTTGAACACTGAAGCTTTCTTT.

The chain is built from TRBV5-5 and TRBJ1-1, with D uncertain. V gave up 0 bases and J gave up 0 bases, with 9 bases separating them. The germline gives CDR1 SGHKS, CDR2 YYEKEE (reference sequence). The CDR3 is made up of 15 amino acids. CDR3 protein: CASSLVPGLNTEAFF. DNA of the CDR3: TGTGCCAGCAGCTTGGTTCCGGGATTGAACACTGAAGCTTTCTTT.

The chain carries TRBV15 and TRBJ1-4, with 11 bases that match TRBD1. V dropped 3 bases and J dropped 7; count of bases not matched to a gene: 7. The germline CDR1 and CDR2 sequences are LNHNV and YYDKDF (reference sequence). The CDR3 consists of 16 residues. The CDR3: CATSSGSGTGGEKLFF. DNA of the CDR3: TGTGCCACCAGCAGTGGCAGCGGGACAGGGGGTGAAAAACTGTTTTTT.